This TCR beta chain was retrieved from a study of CD8 T cells in Susac syndrome. V dropped 7 bases and J dropped 11; count of bases not matched to a gene: 8. Germline CDR1 reads SEHNR; CDR2 reads FQNEAQ (reference sequence). The CDR3 length is 13 residues. About 0.45 to 1 ug RNA was reverse transcribed with random hexamers. TCRdb called the immunoSEQ multiplex PCR reads again in MiXCR, with one record for every CDR3 protein. Of around 120,000 distinct CDR3 sequences in the sample, roughly 93% are singletons; the top ten hold 0.085% to 0.095%. J is TRBJ1-1 and V is TRBV7-9; 12 bases align to TRBD1. The source material was CD4+ T cells from PBMCs. The source is a human donor with multiple sclerosis. The CDR3 sequence is CASIGTGGAGAFF. In DNA form, the CDR3 reads TGTGCCAGCATCGGGACAGGGGGCGCTGGGGCTTTCTTT.